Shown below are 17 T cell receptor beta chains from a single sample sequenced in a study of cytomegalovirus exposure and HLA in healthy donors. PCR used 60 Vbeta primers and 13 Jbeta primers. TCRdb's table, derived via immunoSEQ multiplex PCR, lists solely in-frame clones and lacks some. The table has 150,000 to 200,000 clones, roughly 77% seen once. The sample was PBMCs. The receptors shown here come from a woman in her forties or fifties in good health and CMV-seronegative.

As DNA, the CDR3 is TGTGCCAGCAGCCAAGTTCTTCCCGAGCTAAGTCCCGGGACATTGATCTCCTACGAGCAGTACTTC. Its translation: CASSQVLPELSPGTLISYEQYF. The rearrangement uses TRBV14 and TRBJ2-7, with D perhaps TRBD1 (6 bases). The CDR3 extends over 22 amino acids. The V end lost 1 base, the J end lost 0 bases, and 31 bases lay between the germline ends. Germline V gene data show CDR1 as SGHDN and CDR2 as FVKESK.

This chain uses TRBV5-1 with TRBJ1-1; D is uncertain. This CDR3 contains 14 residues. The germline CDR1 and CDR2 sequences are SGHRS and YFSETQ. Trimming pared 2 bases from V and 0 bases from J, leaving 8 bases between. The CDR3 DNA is TGCGCCAGCAGCTTTGGAGGTATGAACACTGAAGCTTTCTTT. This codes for CASSFGGMNTEAFF.

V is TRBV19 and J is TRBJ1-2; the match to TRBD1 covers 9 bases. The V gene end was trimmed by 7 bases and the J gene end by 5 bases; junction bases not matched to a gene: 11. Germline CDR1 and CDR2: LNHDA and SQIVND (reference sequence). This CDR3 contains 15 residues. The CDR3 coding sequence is TGTGCCAGTACTCGGGACAGGGCCGTCGGGTATGGCTACACCTTC. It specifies CASTRDRAVGYGYTF.

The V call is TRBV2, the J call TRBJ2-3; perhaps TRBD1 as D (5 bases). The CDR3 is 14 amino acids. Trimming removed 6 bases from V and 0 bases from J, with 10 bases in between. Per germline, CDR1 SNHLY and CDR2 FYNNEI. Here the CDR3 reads CASRGVSSTDTQYF. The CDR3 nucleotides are TGTGCCAGCAGAGGGGTGTCTAGCACAGATACGCAGTATTTT.

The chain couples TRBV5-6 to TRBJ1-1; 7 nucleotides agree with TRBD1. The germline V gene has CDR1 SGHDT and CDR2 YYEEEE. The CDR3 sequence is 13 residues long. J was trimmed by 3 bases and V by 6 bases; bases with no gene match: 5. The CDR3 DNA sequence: TGTGCCAGCAACACAGGGGTGGACACTGAAGCTTTCTTT. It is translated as CASNTGVDTEAFF.

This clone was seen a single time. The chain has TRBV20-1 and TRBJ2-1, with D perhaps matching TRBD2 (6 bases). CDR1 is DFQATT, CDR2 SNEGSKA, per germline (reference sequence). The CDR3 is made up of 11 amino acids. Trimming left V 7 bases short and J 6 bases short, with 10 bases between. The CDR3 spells CSGRLGNEQFF. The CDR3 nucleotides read TGCAGTGGGAGACTAGGCAATGAGCAGTTCTTC.

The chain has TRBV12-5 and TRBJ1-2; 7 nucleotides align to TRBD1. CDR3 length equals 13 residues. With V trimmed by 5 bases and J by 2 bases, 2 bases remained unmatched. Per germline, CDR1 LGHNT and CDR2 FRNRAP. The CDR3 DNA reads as TGTGCTAGTGGTGGGGACAGCAACTATGGCTACACCTTC. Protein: CASGGDSNYGYTF.

Here the CDR3 DNA reads TGTGCCAGCAGTCAGGGTCAGAGGACCCAGTACTTC. Translation gives CASSQGQRTQYF. The chain is built from TRBV6-5 and TRBJ2-5; weak D call: TRBD1 (5 bases). Germline V gives CDR1 MNHEY, CDR2 SVGAGI. The CDR3 extends over 12 amino acids. Trimming pared 5 bases from V and 7 bases from J, leaving 11 bases between.

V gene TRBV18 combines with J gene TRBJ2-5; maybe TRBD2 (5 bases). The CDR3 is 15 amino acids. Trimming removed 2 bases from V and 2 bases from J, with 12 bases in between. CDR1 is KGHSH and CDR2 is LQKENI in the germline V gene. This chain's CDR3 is CASSPEEGGQETQYF. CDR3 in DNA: TGTGCCAGCTCACCAGAAGAGGGCGGGCAAGAGACCCAGTACTTC.

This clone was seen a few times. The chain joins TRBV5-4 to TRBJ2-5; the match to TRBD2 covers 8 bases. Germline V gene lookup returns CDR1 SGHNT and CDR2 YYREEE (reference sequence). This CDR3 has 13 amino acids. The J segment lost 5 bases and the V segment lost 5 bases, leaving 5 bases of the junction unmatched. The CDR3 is CASRTGGWETQYF. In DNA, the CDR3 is TGTGCCAGCAGAACGGGGGGGTGGGAGACCCAGTACTTC.

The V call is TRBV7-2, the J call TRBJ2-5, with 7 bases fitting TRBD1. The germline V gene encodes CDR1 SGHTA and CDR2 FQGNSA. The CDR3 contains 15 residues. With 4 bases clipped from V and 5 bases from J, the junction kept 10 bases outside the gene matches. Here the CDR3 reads CASSSNPDRVETQYF. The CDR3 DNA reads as TGTGCCAGCAGCTCCAACCCTGACAGGGTTGAGACCCAGTACTTC.

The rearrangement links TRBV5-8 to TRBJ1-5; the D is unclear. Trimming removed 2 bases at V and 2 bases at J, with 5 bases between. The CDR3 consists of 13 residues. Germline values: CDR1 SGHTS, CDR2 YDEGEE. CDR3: CASSFGGNQPQHF. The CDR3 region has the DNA TGTGCCAGCAGCTTTGGAGGCAATCAGCCCCAGCATTTT.

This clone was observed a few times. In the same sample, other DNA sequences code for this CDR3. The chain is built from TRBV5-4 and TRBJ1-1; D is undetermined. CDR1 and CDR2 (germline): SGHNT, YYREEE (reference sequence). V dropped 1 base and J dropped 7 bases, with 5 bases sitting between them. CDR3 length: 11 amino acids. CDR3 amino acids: CASSLSGEAFF. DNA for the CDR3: TGTGCCAGCAGCTTGTCGGGTGAAGCTTTCTTT.

For the CDR3, the DNA is TGCAGCGCATTACAGGGGGGATCCAATCAGCCCCAGCATTTT. Translated, it gives CSALQGGSNQPQHF. The chain uses TRBV29-1 and TRBJ1-5; 8 bases match TRBD1. The ends lost 7 bases at V and 3 bases at J; junction bases unmatched: 8. The CDR3 has 14 amino acids. In germline, CDR1 is SQVTM, CDR2 ANQGSEA.

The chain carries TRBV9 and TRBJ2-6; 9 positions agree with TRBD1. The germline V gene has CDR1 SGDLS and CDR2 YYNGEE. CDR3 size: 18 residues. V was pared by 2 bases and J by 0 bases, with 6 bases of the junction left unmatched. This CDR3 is CASSVRTGVFSGANVLTF. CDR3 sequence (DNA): TGTGCCAGCAGCGTTCGGACAGGGGTTTTCTCTGGGGCCAACGTCCTGACTTTC.

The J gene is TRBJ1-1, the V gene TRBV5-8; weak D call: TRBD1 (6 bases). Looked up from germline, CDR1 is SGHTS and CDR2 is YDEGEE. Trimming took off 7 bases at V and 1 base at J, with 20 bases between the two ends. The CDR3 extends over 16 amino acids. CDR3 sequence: CASGAGLLQGNTEAFF. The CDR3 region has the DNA TGTGCCAGCGGCGCCGGATTGTTACAGGGGAACACTGAAGCTTTCTTT.

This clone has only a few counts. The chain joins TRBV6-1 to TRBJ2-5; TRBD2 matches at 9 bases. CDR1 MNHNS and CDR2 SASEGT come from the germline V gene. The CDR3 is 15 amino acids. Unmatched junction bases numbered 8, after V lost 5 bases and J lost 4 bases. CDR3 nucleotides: TGTGCCAGCAGTCTAGGGACTAGCTTGGGAGAGACCCAGTACTTC. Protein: CASSLGTSLGETQYF.